The clone carrying this TCR beta chain was observed a few times. What it binds is not known. CDR1 is SEHNR, CDR2 FQNEAQ, per germline (reference sequence). The germline V and J ends were trimmed by 6 bases and 5 bases, with 14 bases remaining between them. The CDR3 contains 13 residues. This entry comes from a study of T-cell memory formation after mild COVID-19. Study in general: Each donor largely had its own TCR clusters. Study observations and caveats: Prior to infection, memory already included some responding clones, suggesting cross-reactive memory joined. The main location of contracting CD4+ clones was CM and EM, and that of contracting CD8+ clones was EMRA.

TCRdb analysed the 5' RACE reads with MiXCR anew, one entry per CDR3 protein. Of about 620,000 distinct CDR3 sequences in the sample, about 20% are singletons; the top ten hold about 11%. The V call is TRBV7-9, the J call TRBJ2-7, with unresolved D. The receptor was isolated from an adult woman who had mild COVID-19 (a few samples of this study predate the infection). Cell type and time point are not known. Sequenced input: PBMCs or a T cell subset sorted from them (not recorded which). CDR3 coding DNA: TGTGCCAGCAGTAATAACGATCGGGACGAGCAGTACTTC. Amino acids: CASSNNDRDEQYF.